Listed below are T cell receptor beta chains from one sample, sequenced in a study of OX40 agonist ivuxolimab in advanced cancers. Sequencing used immunoSEQ multiplex PCR; TCRdb keeps in-frame clones, though not all of them. The table records more than 65,000 clones, about 88% of them present only once. The input for sequencing was CD4+ or CD8+ T cells sorted from blood, taken in a trial of the OX40 agonist ivuxolimab. The receptors shown here come from an adult with an advanced solid tumor such as melanoma, head and neck, liver or kidney cancer. CDR3s include the opening cysteine and the closing phenylalanine or tryptophan. The order of the fields is D gene, J gene, clone size, V gene, CDR3 protein, CDR3 DNA. D genes are given only for firm matches. The listing skips clone size in some rows; elsewhere it reads once, few, many or a size class.

TRBD1 | TRBJ2-7 | - | TRBV19 | CASSTRKTGGGAYEQYF | TGTGCCAGTAGTACCCGCAAGACAGGGGGTGGCGCCTACGAGCAGTACTTC
- | TRBJ1-6 | - | TRBV7-2 | CASSLRPEYNSPLHF | TGTGCCAGCAGCTTACGCCCGGAGTATAATTCACCCCTCCACTTT
TRBD1 | TRBJ1-2 | - | TRBV6-5 | CATRRPGGDYGYTF | TGTGCCACCAGACGGCCAGGGGGTGACTATGGCTACACCTTC
- | TRBJ1-2 | - | TRBV18 | CASSNRNSYGYTF | TGTGCCAGCTCTAATCGCAACTCCTATGGCTACACCTTC
- | TRBJ1-6 | - | TRBV6-5 | CASTLTGPSNSPLHF | TGTGCCAGCACTCTAACAGGGCCATCGAATTCACCCCTCCACTTT
TRBD1 | TRBJ1-2 | - | TRBV7-8 | CASSPERTGNYGYTF | TGTGCCAGCAGCCCCGAAAGGACAGGAAACTATGGCTACACCTTC
- | TRBJ2-6 | - | TRBV6-5 | CASSYGSSGANVLTF | TGTGCCAGCAGTTACGGGAGCTCTGGGGCCAACGTCCTGACTTTC
TRBD2 | TRBJ2-1 | once | TRBV18 | CASSLLAGGRTSSYNEQFF | TGTGCCAGCTCACTCCTAGCGGGAGGAAGGACGAGCTCCTACAATGAGCAGTTCTTC
TRBD1 | TRBJ1-2 | - | TRBV18 | CASSTDRGVDYGYTF | TGTGCCAGCTCAACGGACAGGGGCGTTGACTATGGCTACACCTTC
TRBD1 | TRBJ2-2 | - | TRBV29-1 | CSARQGQGGELFF | TGCAGCGCTCGACAGGGGCAGGGCGGGGAGCTGTTTTTT
- | TRBJ1-1 | - | TRBV11-3 | CASSLGGMNTEAFF | TGTGCCAGCAGCTTAGGAGGGATGAACACTGAAGCTTTCTTT
- | TRBJ1-1 | few | TRBV12-5 | CASGPRGAEAFF | TGTGCTAGTGGCCCCCGAGGGGCTGAAGCTTTCTTT
TRBD1 | TRBJ2-7 | few | TRBV14 | CASSQDLGQGYEQYF | TGTGCCAGCAGCCAAGACCTGGGACAGGGATACGAGCAGTACTTC
TRBD2 | TRBJ2-1 | - | TRBV27 | CASSRLAMGNEQFF | TGTGCCAGCAGTCGACTAGCTATGGGGAATGAGCAGTTCTTC
- | TRBJ1-6 | - | TRBV5-1 | CASSSAEPGATLHF | TGCGCCAGCAGCTCGGCTGAACCCGGGGCCACCCTCCACTTT
- | TRBJ2-2 | - | TRBV2 | CASSGPANTGELFF | TGTGCCAGCAGTGGGCCTGCGAACACCGGGGAGCTGTTTTTT
TRBD2 | TRBJ2-2 | - | TRBV5-1 | CASSSALSGRSTGELFF | TGCGCCAGCAGCTCAGCCCTTAGCGGGAGGTCCACCGGGGAGCTGTTTTTT
- | TRBJ2-7 | - | TRBV18 | CASSPRVGEQYF | TGTGCCAGCTCACCCCGCGTGGGTGAGCAGTACTTC
- | TRBJ2-1 | - | TRBV29-1 | CSKAGAANNEQFF | TGCAGCAAGGCCGGAGCCGCCAACAATGAGCAGTTCTTC
- | TRBJ2-6 | - | TRBV27 | CASSLYVGGAGANVLTF | TGTGCCAGCAGTTTATACGTAGGGGGGGCTGGGGCCAACGTCCTGACTTTC
- | TRBJ2-1 | - | TRBV18 | CASSRREDNEQFF | TGTGCCAGCTCACGGCGGGAAGACAATGAGCAGTTCTTC
TRBD2 | TRBJ2-1 | - | TRBV7-7 | CASSLGLAGDNEQFF | TGTGCTAGCAGCTTAGGGTTAGCGGGAGACAATGAGCAGTTCTTC
- | TRBJ2-3 | - | TRBV5-8 | CASSGWTDTQYF | TGTGCCAGCAGCGGGTGGACAGATACGCAGTATTTT
- | TRBJ1-2 | once | TRBV6-1 | CASMGGPPNYGYTF | TGTGCCAGCATGGGGGGACCTCCTAACTATGGCTACACCTTC
TRBD1 | TRBJ1-2 | - | TRBV5-5 | CASSGHIPGQGFYGYTF | TGTGCCAGCAGCGGCCACATTCCGGGACAGGGATTCTATGGCTACACCTTC
- | TRBJ2-7 | - | TRBV11-2 | CASSLGNEQYF | TGTGCCAGCAGCTTGGGGAACGAGCAGTACTTC
TRBD2 | TRBJ2-1 | - | TRBV5-1 | CASSLDAGTSGYNEQFF | TGCGCCAGCAGCTTGGACGCCGGGACTAGCGGGTACAATGAGCAGTTCTTC
TRBD1 | TRBJ1-4 | - | TRBV5-1 | CASSFGTGGAGEKLFF | TGCGCCAGCAGCTTTGGGACAGGGGGCGCCGGGGAAAAACTGTTTTTT
- | TRBJ2-5 | - | TRBV6-6 | CASSYTLGLMETQYF | TGTGCCAGCAGTTACACGCTGGGGCTTATGGAGACCCAGTACTTC
- | TRBJ1-1 | - | TRBV6-6 | CASSYSRGDAFF | TGTGCCAGCAGTTACTCGAGGGGGGACGCTTTCTTT
- | TRBJ2-2 | - | TRBV7-6 | CASSPTVITGELFF | TGTGCCAGCAGTCCGACCGTCATTACCGGGGAGCTGTTTTTT
TRBD1 | TRBJ2-7 | - | TRBV5-1 | CASSRERTGSYEQYF | TGCGCCAGCAGCCGTGAAAGGACAGGCTCCTACGAGCAGTACTTC
- | TRBJ2-2 | - | TRBV12-5 | CASGSGVNTGELFF | TGTGCTAGTGGGTCCGGGGTGAACACCGGGGAGCTGTTTTTT
TRBD1 | TRBJ1-1 | - | TRBV25-1 | CASRAGTGVTEAFF | TGTGCCAGCAGGGCCGGGACAGGGGTGACTGAAGCTTTCTTT
- | TRBJ2-1 | - | TRBV5-1 | CASSLSAGGYNEQFF | TGCGCCAGCAGCTTATCAGCGGGCGGCTACAATGAGCAGTTCTTC
- | TRBJ1-2 | - | TRBV6-5 | CASSSTRAANYGYTF | TGTGCCAGCAGCTCCACCAGGGCAGCTAACTATGGCTACACCTTC
- | TRBJ2-3 | - | TRBV2 | CASSREGSTDTQYF | TGTGCCAGCAGTCGGGAAGGGAGCACAGATACGCAGTATTTT
TRBD2 | TRBJ2-1 | - | TRBV5-4 | CASSSGLAGAGEQFF | TGTGCCAGCAGCTCGGGACTAGCGGGGGCAGGGGAGCAGTTCTTC
- | TRBJ2-1 | once | TRBV27 | CASSSGLLYNEQFF | TGTGCCAGCAGTTCCGGGCTTCTATACAATGAGCAGTTCTTC
TRBD2 | TRBJ2-7 | - | TRBV29-1 | CSARLAGGGDEQYF | TGCAGCGCCCGACTAGCGGGGGGGGGCGACGAGCAGTACTTC
- | TRBJ2-5 | - | TRBV5-1 | CASSLDSETQYF | TGCGCCAGCAGCTTGGACTCGGAGACCCAGTACTTC
- | TRBJ1-4 | once | TRBV19 | CASTSGGNEKLFF | TGTGCCAGCACCTCCGGAGGAAATGAAAAACTGTTTTTT
TRBD2 | TRBJ2-3 | - | TRBV7-2 | CASSLVGGRGSLNTDTQYF | TGTGCCAGCAGCTTAGTCGGCGGGAGGGGGTCCCTTAACACAGATACGCAGTATTTT
- | TRBJ1-2 | - | TRBV6-6 | CASSYGPNDYGYTF | TGTGCCAGCAGTTACGGGCCGAATGACTATGGCTACACCTTC
- | TRBJ1-2 | few | TRBV5-8 | CASSHTQDWLRGGGYTF | TGTGCCAGCAGCCACACACAAGATTGGTTGAGGGGTGGAGGCTACACCTTC
- | TRBJ1-2 | - | TRBV15 | CATSRGSGGGNYGYTF | TGTGCCACCAGCAGAGGGTCGGGGGGTGGTAACTATGGCTACACCTTC
TRBD2 | TRBJ2-7 | - | TRBV5-1 | CASSLRLAGSYEQYF | TGCGCCAGCAGCTTGCGGCTAGCGGGCAGCTACGAGCAGTACTTC
- | TRBJ1-2 | - | TRBV5-6 | CASSFGRVDYGYTF | TGTGCCAGCAGCTTCGGCCGGGTGGACTATGGCTACACCTTC
TRBD1 | TRBJ1-1 | - | TRBV4-3 | CASSPQGTFGTEAFF | TGCGCCAGCAGCCCACAGGGGACTTTTGGCACTGAAGCTTTCTTT
TRBD1 | TRBJ1-2 | - | TRBV5-1 | CASTRPDRGQSGYTF | TGCGCCAGCACCCGCCCCGACAGGGGGCAAAGTGGCTACACCTTC
TRBD2 | TRBJ2-1 | - | TRBV7-9 | CASSLSTSGREQFF | TGTGCCAGCAGCTTATCGACTAGCGGCCGGGAGCAGTTCTTC
- | TRBJ2-7 | once | TRBV19 | CASNRDFGSYEQYF | TGTGCCAGTAATCGGGACTTCGGCTCCTACGAGCAGTACTTC
- | TRBJ1-2 | - | TRBV28 | CASGLGFGYTF | TGTGCCAGCGGGCTTGGCTTTGGCTACACCTTC
- | TRBJ2-7 | few | TRBV10-3 | CAISAGQPYEQYF | TGTGCCATCTCCGCAGGACAGCCCTACGAGCAGTACTTC
- | TRBJ1-1 | few | TRBV7-9 | CASSLAGPLEAFF | TGTGCCAGCAGCTTAGCGGGCCCGCTTGAAGCTTTCTTT
TRBD1 | TRBJ1-3 | - | TRBV6-1 | CASSVGRGLNTIYF | TGTGCCAGCAGTGTGGGCAGGGGGCTAAACACCATATATTTT
- | TRBJ1-4 | - | TRBV28 | CASRPTVYEKLFF | TGTGCCAGCAGGCCGACAGTATATGAAAAACTGTTTTTT
- | TRBJ2-1 | - | TRBV19 | CASVKGTDPFRQFF | TGTGCCAGTGTAAAGGGCACCGACCCATTTCGGCAGTTCTTC
TRBD2 | TRBJ2-5 | few | TRBV30 | CAWSRGGWGETEETQYF | TGTGCCTGGAGTAGGGGAGGGTGGGGAGAAACAGAAGAGACCCAGTACTTC
- | TRBJ1-2 | - | TRBV6-1 | CASSGRDTNYGYTF | TGTGCCAGCAGTGGCCGGGACACAAACTATGGCTACACCTTC